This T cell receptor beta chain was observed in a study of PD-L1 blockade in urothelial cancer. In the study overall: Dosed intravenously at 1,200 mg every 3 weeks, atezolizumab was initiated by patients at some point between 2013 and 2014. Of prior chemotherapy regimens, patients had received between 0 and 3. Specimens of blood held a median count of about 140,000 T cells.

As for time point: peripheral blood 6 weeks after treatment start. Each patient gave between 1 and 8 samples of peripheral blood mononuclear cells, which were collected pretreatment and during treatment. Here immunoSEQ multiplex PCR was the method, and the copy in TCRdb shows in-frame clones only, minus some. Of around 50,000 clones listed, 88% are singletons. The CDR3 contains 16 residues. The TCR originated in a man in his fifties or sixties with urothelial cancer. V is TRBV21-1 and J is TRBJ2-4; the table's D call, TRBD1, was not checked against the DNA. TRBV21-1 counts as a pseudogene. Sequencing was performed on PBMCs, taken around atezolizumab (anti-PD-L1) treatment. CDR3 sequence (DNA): TGTGCCAGCAGCTCGGGACAGGGGGTAGGCAAAAACATTCAGTACTTC. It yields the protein CASSSGQGVGKNIQYF.